This T cell receptor beta chain was sequenced in a study of TIL therapy for anti-PD-1-resistant metastatic lung cancer. The immunoSEQ assay was v3. Each library reached around 1.9 million read pairs, or roughly 4.5-6.5 million at deep level. TCRdb keeps only in-frame clones here, not all; method: immunoSEQ multiplex PCR. The data contain about 36,000 clones, around 79% of them singletons. Details on this clone: The antigen is unknown.

Time point given: pre-treatment sample, taken before nivolumab and TIL therapy. Overall study findings and caveats: This highly selected cohort may not generalize to typical lung cancer patients. TIL clonotype persistence in blood showed no apparent association with response.

The germline V gene encodes CDR1 MDHEN and CDR2 SYDVKM. This CDR3 is built from 16 residues. Between the trimmed V and J ends, which lost 3 bases and 1 base, there was a span of 15 bases. V gene TRBV28 combines with J gene TRBJ1-1, with D tentatively TRBD1 (6 bases). The source is a person aged 25 to 85 with non-small cell lung cancer. The sample was blood, taken at baseline. The CDR3 loop is CASSFPRGGGNTEAFF. The CDR3 DNA is TGTGCCAGCAGTTTTCCACGAGGGGGAGGGAACACTGAAGCTTTCTTT.